This TCR beta chain came from a study of blood T cell repertoires in COVID-19. Trimming took off 4 bases at V and 3 bases at J, with 15 bases between the two ends. The CDR3 covers 14 residues. From germline, CDR1 is GTSNPN and CDR2 SVGIG (reference sequence). Cohort assignment relied on participant-reported clinical history. Sequencing was performed with immunoSEQ multiplex PCR; in TCRdb, only in-frame clones are kept and a portion is missing. This table has approximately 470,000 clones, roughly nine tenths appearing once. The chain uses TRBV30 and TRBJ1-1, with D possibly matching TRBD1 (5 bases). Sequenced input: PBMCs or T cells enriched from blood (not recorded which). This TCR came from a woman aged 18-29 years who had recovered from COVID-19. CDR3 DNA: TGTGCCTGGACGTCCGGGGGAGGGGACACTGAAGCTTTCTTT. This translates into CAWTSGGGDTEAFF.